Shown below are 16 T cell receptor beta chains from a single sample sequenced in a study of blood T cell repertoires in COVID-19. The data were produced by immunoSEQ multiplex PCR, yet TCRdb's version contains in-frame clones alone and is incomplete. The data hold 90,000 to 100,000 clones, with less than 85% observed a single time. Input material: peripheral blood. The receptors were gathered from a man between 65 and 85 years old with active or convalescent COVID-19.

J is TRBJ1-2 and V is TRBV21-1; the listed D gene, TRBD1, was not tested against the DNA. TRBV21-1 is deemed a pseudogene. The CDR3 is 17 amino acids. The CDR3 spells CASSKCLGRDRPSGYTF. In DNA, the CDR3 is TGTGCCAGCAGCAAGTGCCTGGGTCGGGACAGACCCTCTGGCTACACCTTC.

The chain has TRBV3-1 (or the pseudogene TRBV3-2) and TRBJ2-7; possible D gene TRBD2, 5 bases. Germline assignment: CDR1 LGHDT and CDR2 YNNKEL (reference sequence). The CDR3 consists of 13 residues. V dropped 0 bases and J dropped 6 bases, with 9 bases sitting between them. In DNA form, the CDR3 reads TGTGCCAGCAGCCAAGAGCGGAGGACCGAGCAGTACTTC. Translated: CASSQERRTEQYF.

The CDR3 bases are TGTGCCAGCAGCCAATCGACCCGGGTCTATGGCTACACCTTC. Translation gives CASSQSTRVYGYTF. The J gene is TRBJ1-2, the V gene TRBV4-2; D unclear. The CDR3 has 14 amino acids. Trimming stripped 2 bases from V and 4 bases from J, with 11 bases between. Per the germline V gene, CDR1 is LGHNA and CDR2 is YNFKEQ.

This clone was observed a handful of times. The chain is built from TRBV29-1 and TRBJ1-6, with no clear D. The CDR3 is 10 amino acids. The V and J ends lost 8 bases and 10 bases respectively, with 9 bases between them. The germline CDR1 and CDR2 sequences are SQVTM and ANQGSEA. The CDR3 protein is CSPRGSPLHF. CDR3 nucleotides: TGCAGCCCGCGGGGATCACCCCTCCACTTT. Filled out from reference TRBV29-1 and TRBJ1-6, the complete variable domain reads SAVISQKPSRDICQRGTSLTIQCQVDSQVTMMFWYRQQPGQSLTLIATANQGSEATYESGFVIDKFPISRPNLTFSTLTVSNMSPEDSSIYLCSPRGSPLHFGNGTRLTVT.

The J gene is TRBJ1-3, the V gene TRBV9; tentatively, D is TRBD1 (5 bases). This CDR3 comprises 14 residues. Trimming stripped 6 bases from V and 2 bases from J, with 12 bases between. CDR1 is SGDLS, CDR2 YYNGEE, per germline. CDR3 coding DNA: TGTGCCAGCAATGCGGGGGGAGCTGGAAACACCATATATTTT. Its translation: CASNAGGAGNTIYF.

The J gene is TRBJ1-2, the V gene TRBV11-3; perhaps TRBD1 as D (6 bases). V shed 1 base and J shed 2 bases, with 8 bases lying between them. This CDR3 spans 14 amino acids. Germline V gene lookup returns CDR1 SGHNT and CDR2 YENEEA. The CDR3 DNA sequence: TGTGCCAGCAGCTTAGGGACAGCGAACTATGGCTACACCTTC. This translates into CASSLGTANYGYTF.

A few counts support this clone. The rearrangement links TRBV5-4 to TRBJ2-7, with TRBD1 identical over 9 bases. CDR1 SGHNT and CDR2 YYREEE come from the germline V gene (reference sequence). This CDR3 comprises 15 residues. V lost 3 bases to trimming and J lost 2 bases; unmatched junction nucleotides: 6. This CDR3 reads CASSSRDRATYEQYF. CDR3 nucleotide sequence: TGTGCCAGCAGCTCCCGGGACAGGGCGACCTACGAGCAGTACTTC. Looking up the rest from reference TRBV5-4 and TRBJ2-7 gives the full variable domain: ETGVTQSPTHLIKTRGQQVTLRCSSQSGHNTVSWYQQALGQGPQFIFQYYREEENGRGNFPPRFSGLQFPNYSSELNVNALELDDSALYLCASSSRDRATYEQYFGPGTRLTVT.

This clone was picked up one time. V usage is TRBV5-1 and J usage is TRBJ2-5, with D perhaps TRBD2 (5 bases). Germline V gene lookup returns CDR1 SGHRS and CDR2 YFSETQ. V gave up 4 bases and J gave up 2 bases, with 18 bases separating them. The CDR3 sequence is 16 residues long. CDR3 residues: CASSPLPGDPQETQYF. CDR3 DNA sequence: TGCGCCAGCAGCCCCTTACCCGGGGATCCGCAAGAGACCCAGTACTTC.

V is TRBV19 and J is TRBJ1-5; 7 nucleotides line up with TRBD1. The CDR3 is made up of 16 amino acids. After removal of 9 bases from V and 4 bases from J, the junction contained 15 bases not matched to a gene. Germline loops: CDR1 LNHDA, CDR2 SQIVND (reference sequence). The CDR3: CASTIYRDRKNQPQHF. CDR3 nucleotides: TGTGCCAGCACTATCTACCGGGACAGAAAGAATCAGCCCCAGCATTTT.

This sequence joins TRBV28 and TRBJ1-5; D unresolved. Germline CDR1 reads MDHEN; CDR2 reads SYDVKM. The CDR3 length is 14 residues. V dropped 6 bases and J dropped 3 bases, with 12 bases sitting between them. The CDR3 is CASSPRRNNQPQHF. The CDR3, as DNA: TGTGCCAGCAGCCCCCGCAGGAACAATCAGCCCCAGCATTTT.

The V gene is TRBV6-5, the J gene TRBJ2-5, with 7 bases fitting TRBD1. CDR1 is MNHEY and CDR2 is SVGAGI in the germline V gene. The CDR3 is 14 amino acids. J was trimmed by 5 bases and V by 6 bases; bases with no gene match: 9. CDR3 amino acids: CASRLTGEWETQYF. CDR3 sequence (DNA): TGTGCCAGCAGGCTAACAGGGGAATGGGAGACCCAGTACTTC.

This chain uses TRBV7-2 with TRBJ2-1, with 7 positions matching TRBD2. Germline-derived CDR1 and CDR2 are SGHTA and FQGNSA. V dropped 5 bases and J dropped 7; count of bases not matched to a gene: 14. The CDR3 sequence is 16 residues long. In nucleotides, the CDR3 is TGTGCCAGCAGCCCCTTGGACCGGGGGGTACGGAATGAGCAGTTCTTC. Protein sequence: CASSPLDRGVRNEQFF.

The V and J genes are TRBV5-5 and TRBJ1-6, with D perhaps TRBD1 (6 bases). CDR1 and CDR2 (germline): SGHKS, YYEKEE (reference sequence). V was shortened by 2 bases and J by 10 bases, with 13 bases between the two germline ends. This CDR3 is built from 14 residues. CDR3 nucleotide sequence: TGTGCCAGCAGCTTTTCAGGGGAGAGGTCACCCCTCCACTTT. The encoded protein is CASSFSGERSPLHF.

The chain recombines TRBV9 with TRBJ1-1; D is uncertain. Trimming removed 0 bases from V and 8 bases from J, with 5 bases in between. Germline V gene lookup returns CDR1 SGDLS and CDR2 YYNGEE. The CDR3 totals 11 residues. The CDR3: CASSVGREAFF. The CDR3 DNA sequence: TGTGCCAGCAGCGTAGGGAGGGAAGCTTTCTTT. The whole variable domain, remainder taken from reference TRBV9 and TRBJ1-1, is DSGVTQTPKHLITATGQRVTLRCSPRSGDLSVYWYQQSLDQGLQFLIQYYNGEERAKGNILERFSAQQFPDLHSELNLSSLELGDSALYFCASSVGREAFFGQGTRLTVV.

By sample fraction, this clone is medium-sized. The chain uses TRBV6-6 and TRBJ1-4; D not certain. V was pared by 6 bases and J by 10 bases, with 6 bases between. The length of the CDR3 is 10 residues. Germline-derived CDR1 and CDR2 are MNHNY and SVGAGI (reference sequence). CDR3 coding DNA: TGTGCCAGCAGGGCAGGAAAACTGTTTTTT. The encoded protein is CASRAGKLFF.

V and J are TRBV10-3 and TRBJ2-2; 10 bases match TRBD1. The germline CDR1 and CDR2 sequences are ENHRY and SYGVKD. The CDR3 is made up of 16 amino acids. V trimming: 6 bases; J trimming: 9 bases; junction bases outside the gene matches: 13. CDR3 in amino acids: CAISTSGTGAIRELFF. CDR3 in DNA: TGTGCCATCAGCACGTCCGGGACAGGGGCAATAAGGGAGCTGTTTTTT.